Detailed here is one T cell receptor beta chain. CDR1 is MRHNA and CDR2 is SNTAGT in the germline V gene. The length of the CDR3 is 15 residues. Trimming took 0 bases from V and 6 from J; bases not matched to a gene: 2. Measured with immunoSEQ multiplex PCR; TCRdb has only the in-frame clones, and not every one. Of over 50,000 clones listed, 90% are singletons. This record belongs to a study of T cell changes during pregnancy in multiple sclerosis. The clonotype originates from a female donor in good health, enrolled as a control in a pregnancy study. This chain joins TRBV6-4 and TRBJ1-4; 9 nucleotides match TRBD1. The source was peripheral blood, collected in the first trimester of pregnancy. DNA of the CDR3: TGTGCCAGCAGTGACTCAACAGGGGGCCATGAAAAACTGTTTTTT. It is translated as CASSDSTGGHEKLFF.